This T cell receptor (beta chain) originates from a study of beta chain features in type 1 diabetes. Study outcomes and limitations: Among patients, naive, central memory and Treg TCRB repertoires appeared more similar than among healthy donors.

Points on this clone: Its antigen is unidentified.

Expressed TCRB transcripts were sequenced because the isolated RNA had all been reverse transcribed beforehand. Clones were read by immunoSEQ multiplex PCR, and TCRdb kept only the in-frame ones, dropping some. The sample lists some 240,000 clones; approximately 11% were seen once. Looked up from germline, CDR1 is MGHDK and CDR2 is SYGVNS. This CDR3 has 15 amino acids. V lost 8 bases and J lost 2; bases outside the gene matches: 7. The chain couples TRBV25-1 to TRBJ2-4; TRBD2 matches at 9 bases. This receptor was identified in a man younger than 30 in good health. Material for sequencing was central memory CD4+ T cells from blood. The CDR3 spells CASELAGGSKNIQYF. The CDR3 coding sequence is TGTGCCAGCGAACTAGCGGGTGGTTCCAAAAACATTCAGTACTTC.